The rows below give T cell receptor beta chains drawn from one sample of a study of shared clonotypes between healthy human individuals. Sequencing used immunoSEQ multiplex PCR; TCRdb keeps in-frame clones, though not all of them. The sample consists of approximately 2,200,000 clones, about 92% of them appearing once. Sequencing used naive CD8+ T cells from PBMCs. All receptors derive from a man aged 18 to 29 in good health. Some clones in this sample may be carry-over from other donors' samples. The CDR3 runs from the conserved cysteine through the conserved F or W. D genes are given only for firm matches. Clone size appears in some rows only: once, few, many, or a class for an expanded clone.

once	TRBJ1-3	-	TRBV9	CASSVAGVQGDTIYF	TGTGCCAGCAGCGTAGCGGGGGTCCAAGGAGACACCATATATTTT
-	TRBJ2-7	TRBD2	TRBV15	CATSSSGGNYEQYF	TGTGCCACCAGCAGCTCGGGGGGGAACTACGAGCAGTACTTC
-	TRBJ2-3	-	TRBV4-1	CASSQGRGTDTQYF	TGCGCCAGCAGCCAGGGTAGGGGCACAGATACGCAGTATTTT
once	TRBJ2-7	-	TRBV5-6	CASSTRDGLRYEQYF	TGTGCCAGCAGTACCCGGGACGGGCTTCGGTACGAGCAGTACTTC
-	TRBJ2-3	TRBD2	TRBV2	CASSEGLAATDTQYF	TGTGCCAGCAGTGAAGGGCTAGCGGCCACAGATACGCAGTATTTT
-	TRBJ1-2	-	TRBV9	CASSVGGRDYGYTF	TGTGCCAGCAGCGTAGGGGGAAGAGACTATGGCTACACCTTC
-	TRBJ2-7	-	TRBV13	CASSSSGNTYEQYF	TGTGCCAGCAGCTCCTCAGGGAATACCTACGAGCAGTACTTC
-	TRBJ2-4	TRBD2	TRBV7-9	CASSSNSGRMDIQYF	TGTGCCAGCAGCTCCAATAGCGGGAGGATGGACATTCAGTACTTC
-	TRBJ1-2	-	TRBV19	CASSTRGRDGYTF	TGTGCCAGTAGTACCAGGGGTCGCGATGGCTACACCTTC
-	TRBJ2-1	TRBD2	TRBV4-3	CASSLEEGSGELFYNEQFF	TGCGCCAGCAGCCTAGAGGAGGGTAGCGGGGAACTTTTCTACAATGAGCAGTTCTTC
-	TRBJ2-2	-	TRBV27	CASSPEGKGNTGELFF	TGTGCCAGCAGTCCAGAGGGGAAGGGGAACACCGGGGAGCTGTTTTTT
-	TRBJ2-1	TRBD2	TRBV4-2	CASSQGPVGLVAEQFF	TGTGCCAGCAGCCAAGGCCCAGTGGGACTAGTGGCTGAGCAGTTCTTC
-	TRBJ2-7	-	TRBV6-4	CASSDPVADEQYF	TGTGCCAGCAGTGACCCCGTCGCTGACGAGCAGTACTTC
-	TRBJ1-1	-	TRBV9	CATARDMNTEAFF	TGTGCCACCGCCCGCGACATGAACACTGAAGCTTTCTTT
-	TRBJ2-1	-	TRBV4-1	CASSHPGDEQFF	TGCGCCAGCAGCCACCCAGGGGATGAGCAGTTCTTC
-	TRBJ2-3	-	TRBV27	CASSFGVGTDTQYF	TGTGCCAGCAGTTTCGGGGTTGGCACAGATACGCAGTATTTT
-	TRBJ2-2	-	TRBV7-6	CASSFGWAGELFF	TGTGCCAGCAGCTTTGGGTGGGCCGGGGAGCTGTTTTTT
-	TRBJ1-2	-	TRBV7-9	CASSLDQGYFYGYTF	TGTGCCAGCAGCTTGGACCAGGGGTATTTTTATGGCTACACCTTC
once	TRBJ1-2	TRBD1	TRBV28	CASSFSFLGQGGSYGYTF	TGTGCCAGCAGTTTCTCTTTCCTAGGACAGGGGGGATCCTATGGCTACACCTTC
-	TRBJ1-2	TRBD1	TRBV19	CASSVGQGRIDGYTF	TGTGCCAGTAGTGTGGGACAGGGAAGGATCGATGGCTACACCTTC
-	TRBJ1-2	TRBD1	TRBV27	CASSFGTANYTF	TGTGCCAGCAGTTTCGGGACAGCAAACTACACCTTC
-	TRBJ2-5	-	TRBV9	CASSVERFQETQYF	TGTGCCAGCAGCGTAGAGAGGTTCCAAGAGACCCAGTACTTC
-	TRBJ2-7	-	TRBV27	CASRFWGSYEQYF	TGTGCCAGCAGGTTCTGGGGCTCCTACGAGCAGTACTTC
-	TRBJ2-7	-	TRBV28	CASSVRRAYEQYF	TGTGCCAGCAGTGTCCGGAGGGCCTACGAGCAGTACTTC
-	TRBJ2-1	TRBD2	TRBV28	CASSFIRSKAGGENEQFF	TGTGCCAGCAGTTTTATTCGATCGAAAGCGGGAGGGGAAAATGAGCAGTTCTTC
-	TRBJ1-1	-	TRBV7-9	CASSFVQMNTEAFF	TGTGCCAGCAGCTTTGTCCAGATGAACACTGAAGCTTTCTTT
-	TRBJ2-6	-	TRBV5-1	CASSHNALPGANVLTF	TGCGCCAGCAGTCACAATGCCCTGCCTGGGGCCAACGTCCTGACTTTC
-	TRBJ2-1	-	TRBV13	CASSLGLGRASSYNEQFF	TGTGCCAGCAGCTTAGGCCTGGGCAGGGCGAGCTCCTACAATGAGCAGTTCTTC